These 31 T cell receptor beta chains were sequenced from one sample in a study of blood T cell repertoires in COVID-19. Sequenced by immunoSEQ multiplex PCR; TCRdb stores in-frame clones only, minus some. The data contain 130,000 to 150,000 clones, over 70% of them seen just once; the ten biggest clones take up about 6.5%. Specimen: peripheral blood. The receptors were sampled from a man older than 75 with acute or convalescent COVID-19.

The rearrangement uses TRBV21-1 and TRBJ2-2; TRBD2 reflects the table's D call only, with no check against the DNA. TRBV21-1 is a pseudogene locus. CDR3 size: 15 residues. The CDR3 sequence: CASSKLVAGGGELFF. The CDR3 region has the DNA TGTGCCAGCAGCAAATTGGTAGCGGGGGGCGGGGAGCTGTTTTTT.

The chain carries TRBV5-4 and TRBJ1-2, with D possibly TRBD1 on 6 matching bases. Looked up from germline, CDR1 is SGHNT and CDR2 is YYREEE (reference sequence). Between the trimmed V and J ends, which lost 0 bases and 4 bases, there was a span of 16 bases. The length of the CDR3 is 16 residues. CDR3 nucleotides: TGTGCCAGCAGCTTGGGAGGGGGTGCCGGGACCTATGGCTACACCTTC. Translating it yields CASSLGGGAGTYGYTF.

The chain has TRBV7-8 and TRBJ1-2; D uncertain. CDR3 size: 11 residues. Germline V gene data show CDR1 as SGHVS and CDR2 as FQNEAQ. V dropped 4 bases and J dropped 10 bases, with 10 bases sitting between them. The CDR3 reads CASSSVEYYTF. CDR3 nucleotides: TGTGCCAGCAGCTCAGTGGAGTACTACACCTTC.

The V call is TRBV3-1 (or the pseudogene TRBV3-2), the J call TRBJ2-2; possibly TRBD2 for D (5 bases). CDR3 length equals 16 residues. Trimming left V 4 bases short and J 1 base short, with 13 bases between. Germline V CDR1 and CDR2: LGHDT, YNNKEL (reference sequence). CDR3 sequence (DNA): TGTGCCAGCAGCCGGAGGACGGGTCAGAACACCGGGGAGCTGTTTTTT. Translating it yields CASSRRTGQNTGELFF.

V usage is TRBV5-1 and J usage is TRBJ1-5; TRBD1 agrees at 7 bases. Per the germline V gene, CDR1 is SGHRS and CDR2 is YFSETQ. The CDR3 covers 15 residues. Trimming at V came to 1 base and at J to 5 bases, leaving 6 bases not matched to a gene. The CDR3 is CASSLQGGSYQPQHF. The CDR3, as DNA: TGCGCCAGCAGCTTGCAGGGGGGAAGTTATCAGCCCCAGCATTTT.

The genes are TRBV19 and TRBJ2-7; D remains ambiguous. The CDR3 is made up of 12 amino acids. V gave up 3 bases and J gave up 6 bases, with 9 bases separating them. CDR1 and CDR2 from the germline V gene are LNHDA and SQIVND (reference sequence). The CDR3 nucleotides read TGTGCCAGTAGTATTAAAGCATCCGAGCAGTACTTC. Translating it yields CASSIKASEQYF.

This clone showed up just once. V gene TRBV24-1 combines with J gene TRBJ2-1, with 8 bases fitting TRBD1. J was trimmed by 7 bases and V by 6 bases; bases with no gene match: 7. The length of the CDR3 is 14 residues. Germline loops: CDR1 KGHDR, CDR2 SFDVKD. In nucleotides, the CDR3 is TGTGCCACCAGTTCCCAGGGGGCGAAGAATGAGCAGTTCTTC. This gives the protein CATSSQGAKNEQFF.

This clone appeared a single time. CDR3 DNA: TGTGCCAGCAGCTATGGACAGGGGGCGCGGGGCTACACCTTC. Protein sequence: CASSYGQGARGYTF. The chain uses TRBV7-8 and TRBJ1-2; 11 nucleotides agree with TRBD1. Trimming at V came to 4 bases and at J to 8 bases, leaving 6 bases not matched to a gene. The CDR3 contains 14 residues. CDR1 and CDR2 (germline): SGHVS, FQNEAQ. The variable domain in full, with the rest retrieved from reference TRBV7-8 and TRBJ1-2, is GAGVSQSPRYKVAKRGQDVALRCDPISGHVSLFWYQQALGQGPEFLTYFQNEAQLDKSGLPSDRFFAERPEGSVSTLKIQRTQQEDSAVYLCASSYGQGARGYTFGSGTRLTVV.

The CDR3 loop reads CASSPFGSSGNTIYF. As DNA, the CDR3 is TGTGCCAGCAGCCCCTTTGGCAGCTCTGGAAACACCATATATTTT. The chain links TRBV3-1 (or the pseudogene TRBV3-2) to TRBJ1-3; D ambiguous. CDR1 LGHDT and CDR2 YNNKEL come from the germline V gene (reference sequence). The CDR3 has 15 residues. V lost 4 bases to trimming and J lost 0 bases, with 10 bases between them.

The J gene is TRBJ2-2, the V gene TRBV9; 7 bases align to TRBD1. V shed 4 bases and J 1 base; nucleotides not matched to a gene: 4. Germline V gene lookup returns CDR1 SGDLS and CDR2 YYNGEE. This CDR3 has 15 amino acids. CDR3: CASSLRQGNTGELFF. The CDR3 DNA follows: TGTGCCAGCAGCTTAAGACAGGGGAACACCGGGGAGCTGTTTTTT.

J is TRBJ1-2 and V is TRBV2; the match to TRBD1 covers 8 bases. Germline trimming cut 4 bases from V and 5 bases from J; bases unmatched to any gene: 6. Germline-derived CDR1 and CDR2 are SNHLY and FYNNEI. This CDR3 is built from 14 residues. The DNA of the CDR3 is TGTGCCAGCAGTGGATTGGGACAGGTATATGGCTACACCTTC. Its translation: CASSGLGQVYGYTF.

There are a few counts of this clone. The genes are TRBV6-5 and TRBJ1-2; D is possibly TRBD1 (5 bases). Deletions cut 7 bases from V and 0 bases from J, with 15 bases between. The CDR3 sequence is 15 residues long. Looked up from germline, CDR1 is MNHEY and CDR2 is SVGAGI. As DNA, the CDR3 is TGTGCCAGCATTCCCACCTCAGGGTCTAACTATGGCTACACCTTC. Protein: CASIPTSGSNYGYTF.

The chain uses TRBV10-3 and TRBJ2-7, with D possibly TRBD1 on 6 matching bases. The CDR3 is made up of 15 amino acids. Trimming stripped 4 bases from V and 3 bases from J, with 16 bases between. The germline V gene has CDR1 ENHRY and CDR2 SYGVKD. CDR3 nucleotides: TGTGCCATCAGTGGTAAAGGACAGAGCCTCTACGAGCAGTACTTC. Protein product: CAISGKGQSLYEQYF.

J is TRBJ2-7 and V is TRBV11-1; tentative D call: TRBD1 (6 bases). Trimming took off 5 bases at V and 7 bases at J, with 12 bases between the two ends. Germline V gene lookup returns CDR1 SGHAT and CDR2 FQDESV (reference sequence). CDR3 size: 12 residues. The CDR3 sequence: CASSHTGQEQYF. CDR3 DNA sequence: TGTGCCAGCAGCCACACAGGGCAAGAGCAGTACTTC.

This sequence joins TRBV5-4 and TRBJ1-1, with a tentative D call TRBD1 (6 bases). The ends were cut back, 2 bases at V and 1 base at J, with 12 bases in the middle. The germline V gene encodes CDR1 SGHNT and CDR2 YYREEE (reference sequence). The length of the CDR3 is 15 residues. The CDR3 sequence is CASSFGQLANTEAFF. The DNA for the CDR3 is TGTGCCAGCAGCTTTGGACAGCTAGCGAACACTGAAGCTTTCTTT.

This chain joins TRBV10-3 and TRBJ2-5, with a possible D match to TRBD1 (5 bases). V shed 4 bases and J shed 7 bases, with 13 bases lying between them. Germline CDR1 and CDR2: ENHRY and SYGVKD. The CDR3 is 13 amino acids. The CDR3 DNA sequence: TGTGCCATCAGTGTTGACAGCCAATCGACCCAGTACTTC. Its translation is CAISVDSQSTQYF.

This clone was seen just once. The genes are TRBV2 and TRBJ2-7, with 11 bases identical to TRBD1. The CDR3 runs to 14 residues. Trimming removed 6 bases from V and 4 bases from J; junction bases left unmatched: 5. Germline V gene sequence: CDR1 SNHLY, CDR2 FYNNEI. The CDR3 region has the DNA TGTGCCAGCAGCAAGGGGACAGGGGGGTACGAGCAGTACTTC. It specifies CASSKGTGGYEQYF.

This clone was counted between two and nine times. The gene calls are TRBV7-6 and TRBJ2-1, with TRBD2 identical over 12 bases. Germline loops: CDR1 SGHVS, CDR2 FNYEAQ. J lost 15 bases, V lost 5 bases, and 17 bases had no gene match. This CDR3 spans 16 amino acids. The CDR3 DNA reads TGTGCCAGCAGCCCATCTAGCGGGAGGGGTTCCTTTTCCTGGTTCTTC. It specifies CASSPSSGRGSFSWFF.

The chain couples TRBV7-6 to TRBJ2-1; 14 bases align to TRBD2. Trimming cost V 4 bases and J 6 bases; bases outside gene matches: 2. The CDR3 is made up of 15 amino acids. The germline CDR1 and CDR2 sequences are SGHVS and FNYEAQ. Written as DNA, the CDR3 is TGTGCCAGCAGCTCGACTAGCGGGAGGGGCAATGAGCAGTTCTTC. It codes for CASSSTSGRGNEQFF.

The chain joins TRBV5-4 to TRBJ1-2; D not certain. This CDR3 contains 13 residues. Per the germline V gene, CDR1 is SGHNT and CDR2 is YYREEE (reference sequence). The V and J ends lost 0 bases and 2 bases respectively, with 5 bases between them. The CDR3 DNA follows: TGTGCCAGCAGCTTGGGGCAGAACTATGGCTACACCTTC. Translation gives CASSLGQNYGYTF.

The J gene is TRBJ1-1, the V gene TRBV19; 9 nucleotides agree with TRBD1. The CDR3 sequence is 14 residues long. Germline V gene lookup returns CDR1 LNHDA and CDR2 SQIVND (reference sequence). Losses at the gene ends were 7 bases for V and 5 bases for J; bases not matched to a gene: 8. CDR3 in DNA: TGTGCCAGTAATAGAGGACAGGGGATAACTGAAGCTTTCTTT. Its translation is CASNRGQGITEAFF. Using reference TRBV19 and TRBJ1-1 for the parts outside the CDR3, the full variable domain is DGGITQSPKYLFRKEGQNVTLSCEQNLNHDAMYWYRQDPGQGLRLIYYSQIVNDFQKGDIAEGYSVSREKKESFPLTVTSAQKNPTAFYLCASNRGQGITEAFFGQGTRLTVV.

J is TRBJ2-7 and V is TRBV28; D is unresolved. The germline CDR1 and CDR2 sequences are MDHEN and SYDVKM. Trimming pared 6 bases from V and 3 bases from J, leaving 9 bases between. The CDR3 is made up of 12 amino acids. CDR3: CASSGDRYEQYF. The CDR3 bases are TGTGCCAGCAGCGGAGACCGCTACGAGCAGTACTTC. Supplemented by reference TRBV28 and TRBJ2-7, the full variable domain reads DVKVTQSSRYLVKRTGEKVFLECVQDMDHENMFWYRQDPGLGLRLIYFSYDVKMKEKGDIPEGYSVSREKKERFSLILESASTNQTSMYLCASSGDRYEQYFGPGTRLTVT.

This clone has only one observation. The chain recombines TRBV7-2 with TRBJ2-3, with a possible D match to TRBD2 (7 bases). Trimming took 5 bases from V and 5 from J, leaving 17 bases between them. The CDR3 has 15 amino acids. Germline lookup yields CDR1 SGHTA and CDR2 FQGNSA. The CDR3 DNA sequence: TGTGCCAGCAGCCTCGGCGCGGGGGCAGGAGATACGCAGTATTTT. Its protein product is CASSLGAGAGDTQYF.

The chain employs TRBV3-1 (or the pseudogene TRBV3-2) and TRBJ2-7, with D perhaps TRBD1 (5 bases). The CDR3 totals 12 residues. Germline values: CDR1 LGHDT, CDR2 YNNKEL (reference sequence). The V end lost 1 base, the J end lost 5 bases, and 6 bases lay between the germline ends. CDR3 sequence (DNA): TGTGCCAGCAGCCAAGCGGACAACGAGCAGTACTTC. As protein: CASSQADNEQYF.

The CDR3 coding sequence is TGTGCCAGCAGTCGACAGGGTTTTCCGCAGTATTTT. This sequence encodes CASSRQGFPQYF. The rearrangement uses TRBV27 and TRBJ2-3; TRBD1 agrees at 7 bases. V was clipped by 5 bases and J by 10 bases; unmatched bases: 6. Germline CDR1 MNHEY, CDR2 SMNVEV (reference sequence). The CDR3 is 12 residues long.

V is TRBV19 and J is TRBJ1-5; D unclear. CDR1 is LNHDA and CDR2 is SQIVND in the germline V gene (reference sequence). This CDR3 contains 14 residues. With 1 base removed from V and 5 bases from J, the gap between germline ends came to 9 bases. CDR3 residues: CASSIGLGDQPQHF. The CDR3 DNA reads TGTGCCAGTAGTATAGGGCTGGGAGATCAGCCCCAGCATTTT.

The chain carries TRBV5-1 and TRBJ1-4; 8 nucleotides match TRBD1. This CDR3 comprises 14 residues. Losses at the gene ends were 2 bases for V and 8 bases for J; bases not matched to a gene: 5. Germline loops: CDR1 SGHRS, CDR2 YFSETQ. Here the CDR3 DNA reads TGCGCCAGCAGCTTTGGGACAGGAGGGGAAAAACTGTTTTTT. Translating gives CASSFGTGGEKLFF.

The CDR3 DNA follows: TGTGCCAGCAGCCTCACAGGGACCACTGAAGCTTTCTTT. Translating gives CASSLTGTTEAFF. The V and J genes are TRBV11-1 and TRBJ1-1; tentative D call: TRBD1 (6 bases). Germline V gene data show CDR1 as SGHAT and CDR2 as FQDESV (reference sequence). Trimming left V 5 bases short and J 4 bases short, with 11 bases between. There are 13 residues in the CDR3. Full variable domain (missing parts from reference TRBV11-1 and TRBJ1-1): EAEVAQSPRYKITEKSQAVAFWCDPISGHATLYWYRQILGQGPELLVQFQDESVVDDSQLPKDRFSAERLKGVDSTLKIQPAELGDSAMYLCASSLTGTTEAFFGQGTRLTVV.

This rearrangement joins TRBV3-1 (or the pseudogene TRBV3-2) to TRBJ2-5; D may be TRBD2 (6 bases). Trimming removed 8 bases from V and 1 base from J, with 11 bases in between. The CDR3 covers 13 residues. In germline, CDR1 is LGHDT, CDR2 YNNKEL (reference sequence). The CDR3 nucleotides are TGTGCCAGCGGGCGGGGAGTCCAAGAGACCCAGTACTTC. This sequence encodes CASGRGVQETQYF.

The genes are TRBV5-5 and TRBJ1-5; TRBD1 might be the D (5 bases). The CDR3 runs to 15 residues. Germline V gives CDR1 SGHKS, CDR2 YYEKEE (reference sequence). Trimming left V 0 bases short and J 1 base short, with 8 bases between. The CDR3 DNA sequence: TGTGCCAGCAGCTTGGCAGGGTTAAGCAATCAGCCCCAGCATTTT. Translated, it gives CASSLAGLSNQPQHF.

The rearrangement links TRBV5-4 to TRBJ2-5; 10 bases map to TRBD1. The germline CDR1 and CDR2 sequences are SGHNT and YYREEE (reference sequence). Trimming at V came to 3 bases and at J to 3 bases, leaving 8 bases not matched to a gene. The CDR3 length is 16 residues. The CDR3 coding sequence is TGTGCCAGCAGCTCTAAACCGGGACAGGGGAAAGAGACCCAGTACTTC. Its translation: CASSSKPGQGKETQYF.